The rows below give T cell receptor beta chains drawn from one sample of a study of blood T cells in healthy people across ages. TCRdb redid the calling of the 5' RACE reads with MiXCR, one entry per CDR3 protein. Of approximately 1.5 million distinct CDR3 sequences in the sample, roughly two fifths were seen once. The sample comprised blood. Every receptor here comes from a young woman in good health. Both conserved end residues are part of each CDR3. The order of the fields is V gene, D gene, J gene, CDR3 protein. The D gene is left open where the match is weak.

TRBV5-4	NA	TRBJ1-2	CASSLPPGRGYTF
TRBV29-1	NA	TRBJ1-2	CSGGNGYGYTF
TRBV7-9	NA	TRBJ2-3	CASSLRDSSTDTQYF
TRBV20-1	NA	TRBJ1-5	CSASEDPINGQPQHF
TRBV20-1	NA	TRBJ2-3	CSARQDRTLTDTQYF
TRBV12-5	TRBD2	TRBJ2-3	CASGRSGGTDTQYF
TRBV20-1	TRBD2	TRBJ2-7	CSARPLAGDPYEQYF
TRBV20-1	TRBD2	TRBJ2-3	CSARDPGGSGGSNTQYF
TRBV27	NA	TRBJ2-1	CASSPLSRAAYNEQFF
TRBV15	TRBD1	TRBJ1-2	CATSIRTGSGYTF
TRBV29-1	TRBD1	TRBJ2-2	CSVVGTGGELFF
TRBV19	NA	TRBJ1-1	CASSRNHRKEAFF
TRBV9	NA	TRBJ2-7	CASSVGPLASYEQYF
TRBV7-9	NA	TRBJ2-2	CASSGLASLFF
TRBV20-1	NA	TRBJ2-3	CSGGVEGTDTQYF
TRBV7-6	TRBD1	NA	CASSARTGLYEQYF
TRBV5-1	TRBD2	TRBJ2-1	CASSLVLAGGDEQFF
TRBV7-2	NA	TRBJ2-7	CASGLTDGYEQYF
TRBV4-1	TRBD2	TRBJ2-1	CASSQDRASGSNYNEQFF
TRBV20-1	NA	TRBJ2-1	CSARSPDGYNEQFF
TRBV5-1	NA	TRBJ2-3	CASSFLDGSTDTQYF
TRBV27	TRBD2	TRBJ2-1	CASRKLAGGSSYNEQFF
TRBV5-1	TRBD2	TRBJ2-3	CASQKPLGLAGADTQYF
TRBV5-1	TRBD1	TRBJ1-1	CASSFPGGNTEAFF
TRBV12-3/TRBV12-4	TRBD1	TRBJ1-2	CASSIGGTGGPYGYTF
TRBV24-1	NA	NA	CATGTESSEQYF
TRBV6-6	NA	TRBJ2-3	CASSSYLAESTDTQYF
TRBV20-1	NA	TRBJ1-4	CSARAPRGAGEKLFF
TRBV20-1	NA	TRBJ2-2	CSARDMGSENPGELFF
TRBV3-1	TRBD2	TRBJ2-7	CASSRGLVGYEQYF
TRBV7-9	TRBD1	TRBJ2-5	CASSPGTGIKEEQYF
TRBV27	NA	TRBJ2-1	CASGRDSPSYNEQFF
TRBV7-2	NA	TRBJ2-3	CASSQQASTTDTQYF
TRBV4-1	NA	TRBJ1-2	CASSQQTGLCTF
TRBV29-1	TRBD2	TRBJ2-7	CSVEGGGDYEQYF
TRBV12-3/TRBV12-4	NA	TRBJ1-4	CASSFGRGHEKLFF
TRBV5-1	TRBD1	TRBJ2-1	CASRYTGVSNEQFF
TRBV14	NA	TRBJ2-1	CASSPLESSYNEQFF
TRBV11-2	TRBD1	TRBJ1-4	CASSLWARPGQAISTNEKLFF
TRBV20-1	NA	TRBJ2-2	CSAILANTGELFF
TRBV20-1	TRBD2	NA	CSAWGGGDYEQYF
TRBV6-2/TRBV6-3	TRBD2	TRBJ2-2	CATLAGGRPTGELFF
TRBV24-1	NA	TRBJ2-1	CATSDPTSFSYNEQFF